This T cell receptor (beta chain) comes out of a study of T cell repertoires in cytomegalovirus infection (dated by TCRdb to the late 2010s). About the full investigation: Recently identified HLA-C-restricted CMV epitopes, whose presentation resists viral immunomodulation, were targeted by peptide stimulations together with well-studied HLA-B-restricted epitopes. The HLA type of each donor mattered for the analysis, because public TCR beta signatures pointed to carriage of CMV infection along with the matching HLA type. Study-level results and caveats: Carriers of CMV infection plus the relevant HLA type were discriminated by the cumulative frequency of public TCR beta family members in the study cohort and in an independent approximately 340-donor cohort. The ex vivo response was dominated by HLA-C-restricted CMV-specific TCR beta clonotypes, which also provided the single most frequent clonotype in two of eight donors.

Remarks on this clonotype: The specificity of this receptor is unknown. Qualities for individual bases were not recorded, and no much larger clone is one base off.

Sequencing took place on an Illumina HiSeq 1500. The public reads were run again by TCRdb, first through fastp at Q25 and then through MiXCR, and only productive beta chains were kept. Rows with a matching CDR3 protein are joined into one entry that keeps the most common DNA and genes. The sample profile shows around 430,000 distinct CDR3 sequences; about 42% of them were found once. Around 44% of the sample belongs to the ten largest clones. Taken with the paper, the label for treatment or condition translates to: in vitro stimulation with specific CMV peptide epitopes to enrich CMV-specific T cells. After removal of 4 bases from V and 7 bases from J, the junction retains 13 bases not matched to a gene. Reading the germline V gene (reference sequence) gives CDR1 LNHDA and CDR2 SQIVND. From the cysteine through the phenylalanine, the CDR3 covers 16 amino acids. Of the read, only the CDR3 DNA is kept; its 48 bases are in frame from base 1.

The V and J segments used are TRBV19 and TRBJ2-1; the junction holds 7 bases that match TRBD2. The receptor was derived from a human donor in good health (CMV status not recorded). Some clones in this sample may be carry-over from other donors' samples. Sequenced here: cultured PBMCs, sampled from culture after CMV antigen stimulation. The CDR3 in this case is CASSTRTSLGWNEQFF. The DNA is as follows: TGTGCCAGTAGTACCCGGACTAGTCTTGGTTGGAATGAGCAGTTCTTC.